The clone carrying this T cell receptor (beta chain) was seen repeatedly, ten times or more. What it binds is unknown. For the second PCR, which ran for about 6 to 12 cycles, a sample-barcoded 5' primer and a J-beta primer mix were used. Each CDR3 protein is one row after TCRdb ran MiXCR on the 5' RACE reads. The data show 500,000 to 700,000 distinct CDR3 sequences, approximately 30% seen once. This record comes from a study of blood T cells in healthy people across ages. Points from the study as a whole: There was a strong correlation between TCR beta diversity and naive T cell percentage. The authors considered diversity estimates from one million T cells to be underestimates.

CDR3 size: 17 residues. Trimming stripped 3 bases from V and 2 bases from J, with 17 bases between. Germline loops: CDR1 SGHTA, CDR2 FQGNSA. Every donor contributed around 10 milliliters of peripheral blood by blood draw. The sequence was obtained from a woman aged 80 or older in good health. V is TRBV7-2 and J is TRBJ2-4; D unresolved. Material: blood. For the CDR3, the DNA is TGTGCCAGCAGCTTCCTAACCCGTGCCGGGTCCAAAAACATTCAGTACTTC. It codes for CASSFLTRAGSKNIQYF.